What follows are 5 T cell receptor beta chains derived from one specimen sequenced in a study of blood T cell repertoires in COVID-19. Generated by immunoSEQ multiplex PCR, the TCRdb table keeps only in-frame clones and is missing some. The sample holds roughly 200,000 clones, roughly 86% seen once. Sequenced input: peripheral blood. These receptors all stem from a man in his forties with active or convalescent COVID-19.

The J gene is TRBJ2-3, the V gene TRBV9, with 8 bases identical to TRBD1. Germline CDR1 and CDR2: SGDLS and YYNGEE. V lost 4 bases and J lost 6; bases outside the gene matches: 7. The CDR3 sequence is 14 residues long. CDR3 residues: CASSPWTGRDTQYF. The DNA of the CDR3 is TGTGCCAGCAGCCCATGGACAGGGAGGGATACGCAGTATTTT.

CDR3 loop: CASSTSGASGNTIYF. The CDR3 coding sequence is TGTGCCAGCTCAACCTCAGGGGCATCTGGAAACACCATATATTTT. V is TRBV18 and J is TRBJ1-3; a weak D match, TRBD1 (6 bases). The CDR3 contains 15 residues. Between the trimmed V and J ends, which lost 5 bases and 1 base, there was a span of 12 bases. The germline CDR1 and CDR2 sequences are KGHSH and LQKENI.

V is TRBV28 and J is TRBJ1-1, with no clear D. CDR1 and CDR2 (germline): MDHEN, SYDVKM. The CDR3 spans 14 residues. V dropped 1 base and J dropped 6 bases, with 12 bases sitting between them. The CDR3 loop is CASSLSGIGAEAFF. Written as DNA, the CDR3 is TGTGCCAGCAGTTTATCGGGGATCGGGGCTGAAGCTTTCTTT.

This clone was seen only once. The genes are TRBV28 and TRBJ2-1, with 9 positions matching TRBD1. CDR1 and CDR2 (germline): MDHEN, SYDVKM. CDR3 length: 15 amino acids. Unmatched junction bases numbered 12, after V lost 8 bases and J lost 7 bases. The CDR3 protein is CASPPGTGGRNEQFF. CDR3 coding DNA: TGTGCCAGCCCCCCTGGAACAGGGGGCCGAAATGAGCAGTTCTTC.

The chain is built from TRBV9 and TRBJ2-5; 8 bases are shared with TRBD2. The J segment lost 0 bases and the V segment lost 1 base, leaving 2 bases of the junction unmatched. This CDR3 region has 15 residues. Germline loops: CDR1 SGDLS, CDR2 YYNGEE. DNA for the CDR3: TGTGCCAGCAGCGTAACTAGCGGAAACCAAGAGACCCAGTACTTC. As protein: CASSVTSGNQETQYF.